This TCR beta chain was retrieved from a study of cytomegalovirus exposure and HLA in healthy donors. General study results and limits: Reportedly, fewer N-insertions than the 666-donor mean appeared in an Asian-associated ancestry cluster in a later analysis.

The study ran its PCR with 60 Vbeta and 13 Jbeta primers. Sequencing used immunoSEQ multiplex PCR; TCRdb keeps in-frame clones, though not all of them. The data show 150,000 or so clones, approximately 80% seen once. With respect to this clone: No antigen is known for it. One end of the junction does not line up with germline, which may come from a read error.

Germline loops: CDR1 LNHNV, CDR2 YYDKDF (reference sequence). The CDR3 has 15 residues. The sequencing input was PBMCs. This TCR was recovered from a female donor in good health and CMV-seronegative. The chain carries TRBV15 and TRBJ2-7; 9 bases align to TRBD1. The chain's CDR3 is CATSRAGQGSSEQYF. CDR3 nucleotide sequence: TGTGCCACCAGCAGAGCGGGACAGGGCTCCTCCGAGCAGTACTTC.